Below are 5 T cell receptor beta chains sequenced from a single sample in a study of beta chain features in type 1 diabetes. The isolated RNA, all of it, was reverse transcribed, so expressed TCRB transcripts were what got sequenced. Only in-frame clones appear in the TCRdb table, and some are missing; sequencing was by immunoSEQ multiplex PCR. The repertoire holds roughly 500,000 clones, with over 9.5% as singletons. The sequenced material came from naive CD4+ T cells from blood. The source is a woman aged 18 to 35 in good health.

This clone has just a few counts. The chain couples TRBV5-1 to TRBJ1-2; a possible D gene is TRBD1 (5 bases). V dropped 4 bases and J dropped 5 bases, with 18 bases sitting between them. The germline CDR1 and CDR2 sequences are SGHRS and YFSETQ. This CDR3 is built from 15 residues. CDR3 sequence (DNA): TGCGCCAGCAGCCCCCAGCAGGGATGGATATATGGCTACACCTTC. Residues: CASSPQQGWIYGYTF.

The sample holds a few counts of this clone. The chain carries TRBV5-4 and TRBJ2-5, with D uncertain. Germline V gives CDR1 SGHNT, CDR2 YYREEE (reference sequence). Trimming stripped 3 bases from V and 2 bases from J, with 8 bases between. The CDR3 has 13 residues. The DNA of the CDR3 is TGTGCCAGCAGCTCGCTCAGTCAAGAGACCCAGTACTTC. Translation: CASSSLSQETQYF.

This clone was seen more than once but under ten times. The chain carries TRBV7-2 and TRBJ2-6; D not resolved. V was cut by 1 base and J by 0 bases, with 4 bases left in between. Germline V gene data show CDR1 as SGHTA and CDR2 as FQGNSA. The CDR3 loop spans 15 amino acids. In DNA form, the CDR3 reads TGTGCCAGCAGCTTAGTAGTCTCTGGGGCCAACGTCCTGACTTTC. This encodes CASSLVVSGANVLTF.

The rearrangement uses TRBV19 and TRBJ2-7; 7 nucleotides match TRBD2. From germline, CDR1 is LNHDA and CDR2 SQIVND (reference sequence). J lost 4 bases, V lost 4 bases, and 1 base had no gene match. The CDR3 loop spans 12 amino acids. In nucleotides, the CDR3 is TGTGCCAGTAGTACCGGGGGGTACGAGCAGTACTTC. It specifies CASSTGGYEQYF.

This clone was detected a few times. The rearrangement uses TRBV2 and TRBJ1-2; D remains unclear. The CDR3 spans 15 residues. The germline V gene encodes CDR1 SNHLY and CDR2 FYNNEI. Trimming took off 5 bases at V and 4 bases at J, with 17 bases between the two ends. The CDR3 protein is CASSPSPLWRYGYTF. Here the CDR3 DNA reads TGTGCCAGCAGTCCCTCCCCTCTGTGGCGCTATGGCTACACCTTC.